One sample yielded the 3 T cell receptor beta chains listed below, sequenced in a study of CD8 T cells in ankylosing spondylitis. A single record per CDR3 protein comes from TCRdb applying MiXCR to the 5' RACE reads. Of about 220,000 distinct CDR3 sequences listed, roughly 25% are singletons. The sequencing input was blood, either unsorted or a sorted T cell fraction (not recorded which). These TCRs come from a male donor with ankylosing spondylitis or in good health (not recorded which).

The chain links TRBV5-1 to TRBJ2-3, with D uncertain. This CDR3 region has 15 residues. Germline V gene data show CDR1 as SGHRS and CDR2 as YFSETQ. V gave up 1 base and J gave up 0 bases, with 9 bases separating them. CDR3 protein: CASSLTRWSTDTQYF. CDR3 coding DNA: TGCGCCAGCAGCTTGACTCGGTGGAGCACAGATACGCAGTATTTT.

This clonotype was picked up one time. The V and J genes are TRBV15 and TRBJ1-5, with D perhaps TRBD1 (6 bases). Trimming cost V 1 base and J 5 bases, with 15 bases left between them. This CDR3 comprises 16 residues. The germline V gene encodes CDR1 LNHNV and CDR2 YYDKDF (reference sequence). The CDR3 bases are TGTGCCACCAGCAGAGGGGGACGGGGGGCCCATCAGCCCCAGCATTTT. Protein product: CATSRGGRGAHQPQHF.

A few counts support this clonotype. V is TRBV29-1 and J is TRBJ1-5; D is perhaps TRBD1 (5 bases). The length of the CDR3 is 14 residues. Germline lookup yields CDR1 SQVTM and CDR2 ANQGSEA. Trimming took off 6 bases at V and 7 bases at J, with 19 bases between the two ends. The CDR3: CSVLEGQGRQPQHF. CDR3 bases: TGCAGCGTCCTAGAAGGGCAGGGTCGGCAGCCCCAGCATTTT.